This is a list of T cell receptor beta chains from one sample in a study of OX40 agonist ivuxolimab in advanced cancers. The protocol was immunoSEQ multiplex PCR, while the TCRdb copy is restricted to in-frame clones and leaves out a portion. The sample lists more than 70,000 clones, 85% to 90% occurring once. The material sequenced was CD4+ or CD8+ T cells sorted from blood, taken in a trial of the OX40 agonist ivuxolimab. These receptors were collected from an adult with an advanced solid tumor such as melanoma, head and neck, liver or kidney cancer. CDR3s leave out the opening cysteine and the closing phenylalanine or tryptophan. Each record gives: V gene, CDR3 protein.

V gene: TRBV28
CDR3 protein: ASSLWQNYGYT

V gene: TRBV6-5
CDR3 protein: ASSYGSRVYNEQF

V gene: TRBV28
CDR3 protein: ASKPSGSLGGELF

V gene: TRBV5-1
CDR3 protein: ASSVTGGRNTEAF

V gene: TRBV5-1
CDR3 protein: ASSSWDRGTYNEQF

V gene: TRBV6-6
CDR3 protein: ASSKGLNYGYT

V gene: TRBV7-9
CDR3 protein: ASSLFGGNQPQH

V gene: TRBV5-4
CDR3 protein: ASSRDLRGSTGELF

V gene: TRBV11-1
CDR3 protein: ASSLAALAGPYEQY

V gene: TRBV7-2
CDR3 protein: ASSLAIRGPYEQY

V gene: TRBV29-1
CDR3 protein: SVGWGPGQPQH

V gene: TRBV5-1
CDR3 protein: ASSLDGQGASEQF

V gene: TRBV6-1
CDR3 protein: ASSELAGLGDTQY

V gene: TRBV2
CDR3 protein: ASSYKRTEAF

V gene: TRBV5-1
CDR3 protein: ASSPRPNTGELF

V gene: TRBV18
CDR3 protein: ASSPSSARRETQY

V gene: TRBV6-6
CDR3 protein: ASSSLGRGTYEQY

V gene: TRBV5-4
CDR3 protein: ASSLVPGDQETQY

V gene: TRBV4-1
CDR3 protein: ASSPRTRLIQPQH

V gene: TRBV2
CDR3 protein: ASRRFWDYRNEQF

V gene: TRBV5-1
CDR3 protein: ASSLDPNEKLS

V gene: TRBV5-6
CDR3 protein: ASSPGADVGLYGYT

V gene: TRBV2
CDR3 protein: ASSDYNEQF

V gene: TRBV9
CDR3 protein: ASSVGDTQY

V gene: TRBV10-1
CDR3 protein: ASSESAGLSYNEQF

V gene: TRBV6-4
CDR3 protein: ASSQGTTGDTQY

V gene: TRBV5-1
CDR3 protein: ASQKGDTGELF

V gene: TRBV6-1
CDR3 protein: ASSDLGTANEKLF

V gene: TRBV6-1
CDR3 protein: ASSLQGGEQY

V gene: TRBV15
CDR3 protein: ATSPRAESREPF

V gene: TRBV2
CDR3 protein: ASRPGSGSNQPQH

V gene: TRBV27
CDR3 protein: ASSSGRGWDNQPQH

V gene: TRBV5-4
CDR3 protein: ASSRDTGGPRNEQF

V gene: TRBV29-1
CDR3 protein: SAIPRGTSSDEQF

V gene: TRBV6-1
CDR3 protein: ASSEVGGISYEQY

V gene: TRBV4-1
CDR3 protein: ASSQGPSGGTDTQY

V gene: TRBV27
CDR3 protein: ASSSFGQGEGGTQY

V gene: TRBV28
CDR3 protein: ASTEWTAHNYGYT

V gene: TRBV11-2
CDR3 protein: ASSWGIYGYT

V gene: TRBV2
CDR3 protein: ASSGGWTGGNQPQH

V gene: TRBV19
CDR3 protein: ASSDRGGMNTEAF

V gene: TRBV29-1
CDR3 protein: SVSEWGRPEAF

V gene: TRBV28
CDR3 protein: ASMGSQETQY

V gene: TRBV2
CDR3 protein: ASAGTGGSYEQY

V gene: TRBV5-5
CDR3 protein: ASSFGDYGYT

V gene: TRBV29-1
CDR3 protein: SGFGTDSYNEQF

V gene: TRBV7-9
CDR3 protein: ASSLKGQGAYEQY

V gene: TRBV5-1
CDR3 protein: ASSLIIGSLNTEAF

V gene: TRBV2
CDR3 protein: ASNQDREPQH

V gene: TRBV7-3
CDR3 protein: ASGARTNYGYT

V gene: TRBV19
CDR3 protein: ASNHGTSQFNEQF

V gene: TRBV29-1
CDR3 protein: SVKRGTGAYEQY

V gene: TRBV19
CDR3 protein: ASSKAGYLAKNIQY

V gene: TRBV6-1
CDR3 protein: ASSAAGTGLYEQY

V gene: TRBV29-1
CDR3 protein: SVAPGQGNTGELF

V gene: TRBV7-9
CDR3 protein: ASSLGPNSPLH

V gene: TRBV27
CDR3 protein: ASLPGLASYNEQF